This T cell receptor (beta chain) emerged from a study of T-cell memory formation after mild COVID-19. Whole-study results and caveats: CD4/CD8 balance characterized clones contracting day 15 to 85, and CD4+ skew characterized later expanders.

The germline gives CDR1 MNHNS, CDR2 SASEGT. Deletions cut 5 bases from V and 14 bases from J, with 16 bases between. The CDR3 contains 12 residues. On this clonotype itself: Its antigen is unidentified.

UMIs and sample barcodes were carried by the TCR alpha and TCR beta cDNA libraries that 5'RACE produced using constant-segment primers. TCRdb called the 5' RACE reads again in MiXCR, with one record for every CDR3 protein. The table includes under 700,000 distinct CDR3 sequences, roughly 22% detected once. This sequence originates from an adult woman who had mild COVID-19 (a few samples of this study predate the infection). Cell type and time point are not known. Sample: PBMCs or a T cell subset sorted from them (not recorded which). The chain joins TRBV6-1 to TRBJ2-1, with D possibly being TRBD2 (6 bases). DNA of the CDR3: TGTGCCAGCAGTCACCGCTCGGGGGTCGAGTTCTTC. This gives the protein CASSHRSGVEFF.